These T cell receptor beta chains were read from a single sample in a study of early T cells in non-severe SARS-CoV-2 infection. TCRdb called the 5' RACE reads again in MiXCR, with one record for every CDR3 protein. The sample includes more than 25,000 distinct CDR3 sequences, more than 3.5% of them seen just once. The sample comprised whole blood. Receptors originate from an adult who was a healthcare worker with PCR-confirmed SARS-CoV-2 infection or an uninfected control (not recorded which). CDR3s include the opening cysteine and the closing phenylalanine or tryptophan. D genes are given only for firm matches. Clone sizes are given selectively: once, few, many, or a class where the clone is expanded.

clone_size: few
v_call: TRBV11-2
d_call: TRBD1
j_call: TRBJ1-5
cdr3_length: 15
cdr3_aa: CASSLNGQGGQPQHF
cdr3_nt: TGTGCCAGCAGCTTAAACGGACAGGGCGGACAGCCCCAGCATTTT

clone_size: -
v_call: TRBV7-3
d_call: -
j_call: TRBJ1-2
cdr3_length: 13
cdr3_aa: CASSPTSHYGYTF
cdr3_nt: TGTGCCAGCAGCCCTACGTCTCACTATGGCTACACCTTC

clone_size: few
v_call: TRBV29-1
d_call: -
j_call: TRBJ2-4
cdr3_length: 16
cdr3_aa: CSVEGGGRETKNIQYF
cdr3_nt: TGCAGCGTTGAAGGGGGTGGACGGGAAACCAAAAACATTCAGTACTTC

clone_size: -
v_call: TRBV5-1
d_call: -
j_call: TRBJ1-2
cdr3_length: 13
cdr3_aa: CASSLAGSQGYTF
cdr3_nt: TGCGCCAGCAGCTTGGCAGGGAGTCAGGGCTACACCTTC

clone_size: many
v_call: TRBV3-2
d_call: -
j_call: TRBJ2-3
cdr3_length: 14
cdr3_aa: CASSQRVGTDTQYF
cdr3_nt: TGTGCCAGCAGCCAACGAGTGGGTACAGATACGCAGTATTTT

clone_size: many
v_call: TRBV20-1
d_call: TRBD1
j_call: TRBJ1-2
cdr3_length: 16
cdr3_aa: CSARDELPGQGNGYTF
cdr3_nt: TGCAGTGCTAGAGACGAACTACCGGGACAGGGGAACGGCTACACCTTC

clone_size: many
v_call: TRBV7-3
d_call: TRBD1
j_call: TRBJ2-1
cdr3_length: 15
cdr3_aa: CASSLYRGPYNEQFF
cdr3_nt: TGTGCCAGCAGCTTATACAGGGGGCCCTACAATGAGCAGTTCTTC

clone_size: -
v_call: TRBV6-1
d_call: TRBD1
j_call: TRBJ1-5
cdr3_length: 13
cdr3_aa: CASRDRLNQPQHF
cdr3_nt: TGTGCCAGTAGGGACAGACTCAATCAGCCCCAGCATTTT

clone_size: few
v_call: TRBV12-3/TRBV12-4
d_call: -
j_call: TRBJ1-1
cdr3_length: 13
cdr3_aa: CASSPGTVDEAFF
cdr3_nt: TGTGCCAGCAGCCCGGGGACGGTAGATGAAGCTTTCTTT

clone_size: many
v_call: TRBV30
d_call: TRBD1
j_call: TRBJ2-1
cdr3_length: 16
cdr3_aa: CAWSASGTGNYNEQFF
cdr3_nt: TGTGCCTGGAGTGCTTCCGGGACAGGCAACTACAATGAGCAGTTCTTC

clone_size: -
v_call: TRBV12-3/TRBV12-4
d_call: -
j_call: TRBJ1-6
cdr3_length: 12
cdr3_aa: CASSSGNSPLHF
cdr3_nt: TGTGCCAGCAGTTCGGGGAATTCACCCCTCCACTTT

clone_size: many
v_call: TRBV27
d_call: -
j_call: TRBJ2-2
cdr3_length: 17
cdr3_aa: CASSLRAGKANTGELFF
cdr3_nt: TGTGCCAGCAGTTTAAGGGCAGGGAAGGCGAACACCGGGGAGCTGTTTTTT

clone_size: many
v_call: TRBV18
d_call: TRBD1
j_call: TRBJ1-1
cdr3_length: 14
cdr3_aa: CASSTGTGSTEAFF
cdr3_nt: TGTGCCAGCTCAACCGGGACAGGGAGTACTGAAGCTTTCTTT

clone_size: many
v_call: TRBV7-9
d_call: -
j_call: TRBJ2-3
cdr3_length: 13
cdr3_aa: CASSLYGSDTQYF
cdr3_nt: TGTGCCAGCAGCTTATACGGGTCAGATACGCAGTATTTT

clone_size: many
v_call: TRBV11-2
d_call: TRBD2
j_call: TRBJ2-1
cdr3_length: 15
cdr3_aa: CASSFGTRGHNEQFF
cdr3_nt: TGTGCCAGCAGCTTTGGGACTAGAGGGCACAATGAGCAGTTCTTC

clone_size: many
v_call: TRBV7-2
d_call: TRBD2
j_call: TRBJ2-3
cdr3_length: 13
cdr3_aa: CASSPSGRDTQYF
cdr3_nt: TGTGCCAGCAGCCCTAGCGGGAGAGATACGCAGTATTTT

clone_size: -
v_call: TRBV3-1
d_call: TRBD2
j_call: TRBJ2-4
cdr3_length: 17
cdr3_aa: CASSRTGTSGGYNIQYF
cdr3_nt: TGTGCCAGCAGCCGCACCGGGACTAGCGGGGGTTACAACATTCAGTACTTC

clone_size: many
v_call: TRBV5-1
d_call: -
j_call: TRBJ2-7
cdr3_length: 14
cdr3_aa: CASSLGPVSYEQYF
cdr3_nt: TGCGCCAGCAGCTTGGGTCCAGTGTCCTACGAGCAGTACTTC

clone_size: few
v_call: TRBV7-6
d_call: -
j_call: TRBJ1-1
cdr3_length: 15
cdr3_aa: CASSWGFKGGTEAFF
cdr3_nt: TGTGCCAGCAGCTGGGGGTTTAAAGGGGGCACTGAAGCTTTCTTT

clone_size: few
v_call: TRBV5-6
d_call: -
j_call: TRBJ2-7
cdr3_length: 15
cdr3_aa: CASSFGLRTTHEQYF
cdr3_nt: TGTGCCAGCAGCTTTGGTCTGCGGACGACCCACGAGCAGTACTTC

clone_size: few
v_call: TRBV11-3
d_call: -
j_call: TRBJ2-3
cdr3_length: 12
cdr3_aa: CASSSTEHTQYF
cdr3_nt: TGTGCCAGCAGCTCGACGGAGCATACGCAGTATTTT

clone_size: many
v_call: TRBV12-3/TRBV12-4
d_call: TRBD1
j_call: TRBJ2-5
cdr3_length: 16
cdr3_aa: CASSLALRGRGETQYF
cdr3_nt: TGTGCCAGCAGTTTAGCGCTAAGGGGCAGGGGGGAGACCCAGTACTTC

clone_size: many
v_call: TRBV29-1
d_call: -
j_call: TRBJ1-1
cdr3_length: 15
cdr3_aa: CSVERWRQRNTEAFF
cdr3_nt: TGCAGCGTTGAGAGGTGGCGGCAGAGGAACACTGAAGCTTTCTTT

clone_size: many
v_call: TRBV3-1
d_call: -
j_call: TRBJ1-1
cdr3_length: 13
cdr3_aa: CASSQEGLNEAFF
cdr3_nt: TGTGCCAGCAGCCAAGAGGGACTTAATGAAGCTTTCTTT

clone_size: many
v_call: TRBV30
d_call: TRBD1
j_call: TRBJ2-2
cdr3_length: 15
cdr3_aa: CAWSVLGQGSGELFF
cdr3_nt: TGTGCCTGGAGTGTACTTGGACAGGGGTCCGGGGAGCTGTTTTTT

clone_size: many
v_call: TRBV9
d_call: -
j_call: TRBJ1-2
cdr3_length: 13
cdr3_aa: CASTTTVNYGYTF
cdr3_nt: TGTGCCAGCACCACGACGGTTAACTATGGCTACACCTTC

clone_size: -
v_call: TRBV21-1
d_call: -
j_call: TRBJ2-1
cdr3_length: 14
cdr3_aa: CASSGRQGSNEQFF
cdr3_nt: TGTGCCAGCAGCGGACGACAGGGGTCGAATGAGCAGTTCTTC

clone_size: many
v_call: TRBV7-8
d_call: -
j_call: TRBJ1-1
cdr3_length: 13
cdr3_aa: CASSLPSTQEAFF
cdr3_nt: TGTGCCAGCAGCTTGCCATCGACACAGGAAGCTTTCTTT

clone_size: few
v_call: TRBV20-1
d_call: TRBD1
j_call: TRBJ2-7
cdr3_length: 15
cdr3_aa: CSARVPTGASYEQYF
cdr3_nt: TGCAGTGCTAGAGTTCCGACAGGGGCCTCCTACGAGCAGTACTTC

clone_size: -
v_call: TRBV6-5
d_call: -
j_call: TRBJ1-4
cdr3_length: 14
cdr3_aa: CAFPFDVTNEKLFF
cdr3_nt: TGTGCCTTCCCTTTTGATGTAACTAATGAAAAACTGTTTTTT

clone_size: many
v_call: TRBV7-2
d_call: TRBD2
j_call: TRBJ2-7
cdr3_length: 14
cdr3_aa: CASSLAGGPYEQYF
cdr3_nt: TGTGCCAGCAGCCTAGCGGGGGGGCCCTACGAGCAGTACTTC

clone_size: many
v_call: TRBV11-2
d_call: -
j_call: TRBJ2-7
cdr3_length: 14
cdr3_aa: CASSAGTEGDEQYF
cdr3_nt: TGTGCCAGCAGCGCCGGGACGGAAGGCGACGAGCAGTACTTC

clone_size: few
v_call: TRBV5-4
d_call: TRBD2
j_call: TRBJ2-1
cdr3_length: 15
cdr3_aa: CASSGGVNSYNEQFF
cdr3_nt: TGTGCCAGCAGCGGGGGGGTTAACTCCTACAATGAGCAGTTCTTC

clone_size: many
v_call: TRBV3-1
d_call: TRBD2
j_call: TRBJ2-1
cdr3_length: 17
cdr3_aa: CASSHGTSGRSRGEQFF
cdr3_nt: TGTGCCAGCAGCCATGGGACTAGCGGGAGGTCTCGAGGTGAGCAGTTCTTC

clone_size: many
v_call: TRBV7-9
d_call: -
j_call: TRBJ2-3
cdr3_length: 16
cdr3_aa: CASSLGGPTSTDTQYF
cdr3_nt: TGTGCCAGCAGCTTAGGGGGGCCAACTAGCACAGATACGCAGTATTTT

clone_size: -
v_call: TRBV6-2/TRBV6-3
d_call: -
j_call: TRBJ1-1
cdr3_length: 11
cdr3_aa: CASKLNTEAFF
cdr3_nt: TGTGCCAGCAAGTTAAACACTGAAGCTTTCTTT

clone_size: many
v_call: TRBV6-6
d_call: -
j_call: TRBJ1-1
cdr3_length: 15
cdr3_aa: CASSPTVQGNTEAFF
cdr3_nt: TGTGCCAGCAGCCCGACAGTTCAGGGGAACACTGAAGCTTTCTTT

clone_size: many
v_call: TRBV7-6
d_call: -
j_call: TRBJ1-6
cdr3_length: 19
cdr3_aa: CASSSPPGQKSSYNSPLHF
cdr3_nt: TGTGCCAGCAGCTCCCCCCCAGGACAAAAGAGCTCCTATAATTCACCCCTCCACTTT

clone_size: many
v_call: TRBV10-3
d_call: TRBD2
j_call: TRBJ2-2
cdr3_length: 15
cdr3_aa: CAIRPSGSNTGELFF
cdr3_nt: TGTGCCATCAGACCTAGCGGGAGCAACACCGGGGAGCTGTTTTTT

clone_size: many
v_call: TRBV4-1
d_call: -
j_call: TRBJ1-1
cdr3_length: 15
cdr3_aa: CASSQEVVMNTEAFF
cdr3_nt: TGCGCCAGCAGCCAAGAAGTAGTAATGAACACTGAAGCTTTCTTT

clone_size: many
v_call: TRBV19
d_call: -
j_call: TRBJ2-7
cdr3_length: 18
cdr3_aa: CASSTTPRDPGSSYEQYF
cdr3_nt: TGTGCCAGTAGTACAACCCCACGGGACCCTGGGAGCTCCTACGAGCAGTACTTC

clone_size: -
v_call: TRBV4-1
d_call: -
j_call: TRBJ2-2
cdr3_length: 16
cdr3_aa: CASSQGRLANTGELFF
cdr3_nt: TGCGCCAGCAGCCAGGGGAGACTAGCGAACACCGGGGAGCTGTTTTTT

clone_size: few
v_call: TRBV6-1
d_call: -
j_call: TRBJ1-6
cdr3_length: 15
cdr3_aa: CASSEERTPNSPLHF
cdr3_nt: TGTGCCAGCAGTGAGGAGAGGACACCTAATTCACCCCTCCACTTT

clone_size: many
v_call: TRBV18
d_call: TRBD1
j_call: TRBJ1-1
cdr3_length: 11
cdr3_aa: CASSATGDAFF
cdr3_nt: TGTGCCAGCTCGGCGACAGGGGATGCTTTCTTT

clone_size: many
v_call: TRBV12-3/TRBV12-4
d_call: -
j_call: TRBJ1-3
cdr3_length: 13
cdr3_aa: CASSFPSGNTIYF
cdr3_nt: TGTGCCAGCAGTTTCCCATCTGGAAACACCATATATTTT

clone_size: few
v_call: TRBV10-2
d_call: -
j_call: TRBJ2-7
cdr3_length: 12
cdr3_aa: CASRTGIYEQYF
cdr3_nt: TGCGCCAGCAGAACAGGGATCTACGAGCAGTACTTC

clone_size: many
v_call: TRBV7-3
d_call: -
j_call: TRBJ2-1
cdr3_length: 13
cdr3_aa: CASSRRRANEQFF
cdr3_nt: TGTGCCAGCAGCCGAAGGAGGGCGAATGAGCAGTTCTTC

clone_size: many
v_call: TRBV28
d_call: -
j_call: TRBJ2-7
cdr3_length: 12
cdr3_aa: CASRTDRPQQYF
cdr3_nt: TGTGCCAGCAGAACCGACAGACCCCAGCAGTACTTC

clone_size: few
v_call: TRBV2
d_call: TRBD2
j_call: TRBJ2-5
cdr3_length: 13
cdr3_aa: CASGWDYIGAQYF
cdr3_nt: TGTGCCAGCGGCTGGGACTACATCGGGGCCCAGTACTTC

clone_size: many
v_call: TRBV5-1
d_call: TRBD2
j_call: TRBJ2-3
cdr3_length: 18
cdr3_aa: CASSLGLAGGRTTDTQYF
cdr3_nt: TGCGCCAGCAGCCTGGGACTAGCGGGGGGGCGAACCACAGATACGCAGTATTTT